This TCR beta chain was sequenced in a study of blood T cell repertoires in COVID-19. Turning to the study itself: The analysed material was cDNA or gDNA that came from T cells, B-cell-depleted T cells, or PBMCs.

The table came from immunoSEQ multiplex PCR; TCRdb's copy has only in-frame clones and leaves some out. The sample contains 140,000 to 150,000 clones, approximately 78% of which appear only once. Germline CDR1 SGDLS, CDR2 YYNGEE. V was cut by 4 bases and J by 8 bases, with 21 bases left in between. The CDR3 extends over 16 amino acids. Cohort allocation depended upon clinical history that participants reported. Two consecutive negative NP/OP PCR tests, clearance, or resolved symptoms defined Cohort 3 recovery. The chain recombines TRBV9 with TRBJ2-2; tentatively, D is TRBD1 (7 bases). The sequenced material came from PBMCs or T cells enriched from blood (not recorded which). The TCR sequence derives from a woman aged 45-60 years who had recovered from COVID-19. CDR3: CASSIQGQTGGGELFF. The CDR3 DNA is TGTGCCAGCAGCATACAGGGACAGACAGGAGGGGGGGAGCTGTTTTTT.